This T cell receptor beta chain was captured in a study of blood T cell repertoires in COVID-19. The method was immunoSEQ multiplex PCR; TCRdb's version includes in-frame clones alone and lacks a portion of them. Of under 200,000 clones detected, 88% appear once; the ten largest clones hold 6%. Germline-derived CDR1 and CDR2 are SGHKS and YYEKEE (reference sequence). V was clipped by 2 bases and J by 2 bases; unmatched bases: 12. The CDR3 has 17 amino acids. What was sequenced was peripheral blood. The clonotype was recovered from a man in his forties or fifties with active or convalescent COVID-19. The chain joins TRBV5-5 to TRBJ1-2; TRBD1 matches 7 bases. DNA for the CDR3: TGTGCCAGCAGCTTACAGGTTAACAGGGGAGGAAACTATGGCTACACCTTC. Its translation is CASSLQVNRGGNYGYTF.